Reported below is one T cell receptor (beta chain). Its target is unknown. Investigators performed immunoSEQ version v3.0 at survey level. Here immunoSEQ multiplex PCR was the method, and the copy in TCRdb shows in-frame clones only, minus some. This sample has more than 9,500 clones, with about three quarters found just once. The data derive from a study of long-term antiretroviral therapy in people with HIV. Study findings and constraints: Pre-ART expanded TRB clones stayed dominant throughout, though often decreasing after ART.

In germline, CDR1 is GTSNPN, CDR2 SVGIG (reference sequence). This CDR3 comprises 17 residues. Deletions cut 0 bases from V and 9 bases from J, with 24 bases between. The gene calls are TRBV30 and TRBJ2-1, with D perhaps TRBD1 or TRBD2 (5 bases each). The receptor was derived from a middle-aged man with HIV. Here the sequenced sample was unsorted PBMCs, taken 3 to 3.2 years before starting antiretroviral therapy. CDR3 sequence reads: CAWSVPVQRRGVGEQFF. CDR3 bases: TGTGCCTGGAGTGTACCTGTCCAGCGGAGAGGGGTGGGTGAGCAGTTCTTC. Combining the CDR3 with reference TRBV30 and TRBJ2-1 gives the whole variable domain SQTIHQWPATLVQPVGSPLSLECTVEGTSNPNLYWYRQAAGRGLQLLFYSVGIGQISSEVPQNLSASRPQDRQFILSSKKLLLSDSGFYLCAWSVPVQRRGVGEQFFGPGTRLTVL.